The 20 T cell receptor beta chains listed next were all sequenced from one sample in a study of blood T cell repertoires in COVID-19. Assay: immunoSEQ multiplex PCR; the TCRdb copy retains only in-frame clones and omits some. Of 100,000 to 120,000 clones in the sample, around 85% were seen once. Sequencing was performed on peripheral blood. These receptors originate from a human donor in a cohort sampled during active COVID-19.

The V gene is TRBV12-5, the J gene TRBJ1-1; no definite D call. Trimming took off 5 bases at V and 4 bases at J, with 14 bases between the two ends. This CDR3 region has 14 residues. Looked up from germline, CDR1 is LGHNT and CDR2 is FRNRAP. CDR3 protein: CASGPSPGSTEAFF. For the CDR3, the DNA is TGTGCTAGTGGTCCCTCTCCGGGGAGCACTGAAGCTTTCTTT. The full variable domain, its missing parts supplied by reference TRBV12-5 and TRBJ1-1, is DARVTQTPRHKVTEMGQEVTMRCQPILGHNTVFWYRQTMMQGLELLAYFRNRAPLDDSGMPKDRFSAEMPDATLATLKIQPSEPRDSAVYFCASGPSPGSTEAFFGQGTRLTVV.

The chain employs TRBV6-5 and TRBJ1-1; D perhaps matches TRBD1 (5 bases). V lost 7 bases to trimming and J lost 1 base, with 16 bases between them. The CDR3 is 15 residues long. Germline V gives CDR1 MNHEY, CDR2 SVGAGI. Here the CDR3 reads CASNLPGGRNTEAFF. As DNA, the CDR3 is TGTGCCAGCAATTTACCGGGGGGGAGGAACACTGAAGCTTTCTTT.

This chain uses TRBV6-5 with TRBJ2-7, with D possibly being TRBD1 (5 bases). The CDR3 has 15 amino acids. Germline CDR1 MNHEY, CDR2 SVGAGI. The germline V and J ends were trimmed by 5 bases and 2 bases, with 16 bases remaining between them. The CDR3 here is CASSPQGIAAYEQYF. CDR3 DNA: TGTGCCAGCAGTCCCCAGGGTATAGCAGCCTACGAGCAGTACTTC.

The chain employs TRBV19 and TRBJ2-5; 9 nucleotides match TRBD1. CDR1 is LNHDA, CDR2 SQIVND, per germline (reference sequence). V gave up 6 bases and J gave up 5 bases; unmatched junction bases: 10. The CDR3 has 15 residues. The chain's CDR3 is CASRTAGTGRETQYF. CDR3 DNA: TGTGCCAGTAGGACCGCCGGGACAGGGAGGGAGACCCAGTACTTC.

The rearrangement links TRBV19 to TRBJ2-7; D is uncertain. Trimming left V 6 bases short and J 5 bases short, with 14 bases between. Germline lookup yields CDR1 LNHDA and CDR2 SQIVND (reference sequence). CDR3 size: 13 residues. The CDR3 sequence is CASSPQQSNEQYF. CDR3 nucleotide sequence: TGTGCCAGTAGCCCCCAACAGTCCAACGAGCAGTACTTC.

The CDR3 sequence: CSVSKTATDTQYF. CDR3 nucleotide sequence: TGCAGCGTATCTAAGACAGCCACAGATACGCAGTATTTT. V gene TRBV29-1 combines with J gene TRBJ2-3; TRBD1 is a possible D gene (5 bases). Germline V lookup: CDR1 SQVTM, CDR2 ANQGSEA. The CDR3 extends over 13 amino acids. V gave up 6 bases and J gave up 2 bases, with 12 bases separating them.

This chain connects TRBV19 to TRBJ2-7; perhaps TRBD2 as D (6 bases). With 5 bases removed from V and 6 bases from J, the gap between germline ends came to 14 bases. The CDR3 is 13 amino acids. CDR1 LNHDA and CDR2 SQIVND come from the germline V gene (reference sequence). The CDR3 sequence: CASSPGPGVEQYF. The CDR3 DNA follows: TGTGCCAGTAGTCCGGGACCGGGGGTCGAGCAGTACTTC.

The chain carries TRBV7-2 and TRBJ2-1; 9 bases are shared with TRBD2. Unmatched junction bases numbered 6, after V lost 0 bases and J lost 9 bases. CDR1 SGHTA and CDR2 FQGNSA come from the germline V gene. The CDR3 has 15 residues. The CDR3 spells CASSLAVSGGLEQFF. The CDR3 nucleotides read TGTGCCAGCAGCTTAGCCGTTAGCGGGGGCCTTGAGCAGTTCTTC.

Here the CDR3 DNA reads TGTGCCAGCAGCTTGCCCGAGACAGTAAGTGGCTACACCTTC. Translation: CASSLPETVSGYTF. The chain has TRBV5-4 and TRBJ1-2; D is possibly TRBD1 (5 bases). V was trimmed by 1 base and J by 7 bases, leaving 14 bases between them. CDR1 SGHNT and CDR2 YYREEE come from the germline V gene (reference sequence). This CDR3 has 14 amino acids.

The chain has TRBV28 and TRBJ2-7, with 9 nucleotides matching TRBD2. V was clipped by 0 bases and J by 5 bases; unmatched bases: 14. Germline loops: CDR1 MDHEN, CDR2 SYDVKM. The CDR3 runs 18 residues. CDR3 nucleotide sequence: TGTGCCAGCAGTTTATGGGAGAGTAGCGGGGGTTATTCGCACGAGCAGTACTTC. Translating gives CASSLWESSGGYSHEQYF.

This clone was seen a handful of times. The chain carries TRBV27 and TRBJ2-3; no reliable D call. The germline V gene has CDR1 MNHEY and CDR2 SMNVEV (reference sequence). The V gene lost 3 bases and the J gene lost 4 bases, with 11 bases spanning the gap. There are 14 residues in the CDR3. Here the CDR3 DNA reads TGTGCCAGCAGTTTTGTCGGAGAAGCAGATACGCAGTATTTT. It encodes CASSFVGEADTQYF.

This chain joins TRBV5-1 and TRBJ1-4; D may be TRBD1 (6 bases). V dropped 3 bases and J dropped 8 bases, with 14 bases sitting between them. The CDR3 runs to 14 residues. Germline CDR1 SGHRS, CDR2 YFSETQ. CDR3 amino acids: CASSSTGRGEKLFF. The CDR3 DNA is TGCGCCAGCAGCTCAACAGGGAGAGGGGAAAAACTGTTTTTT.

The chain carries TRBV6-5 and TRBJ1-5; 12 positions agree with TRBD1. Trimming at V came to 8 bases and at J to 5 bases, leaving 7 bases not matched to a gene. The V gene's germline CDR1 is MNHEY and CDR2 SVGAGI. The CDR3 covers 15 residues. CDR3 residues: CASSWDRGPDQPQHF. In DNA form, the CDR3 reads TGTGCCAGCTCCTGGGACAGGGGGCCGGATCAGCCCCAGCATTTT.

The chain joins TRBV6-5 to TRBJ2-2, with D maybe TRBD1 (5 bases). The CDR3 spans 15 residues. Trimming took 6 bases from V and 14 from J, leaving 25 bases between them. The germline CDR1 and CDR2 sequences are MNHEY and SVGAGI. This CDR3 reads CASSQYSRQPRGLFF. CDR3 nucleotides: TGTGCCAGCAGCCAGTATTCCCGACAGCCAAGGGGTCTGTTTTTT.

This chain joins TRBV6-6 and TRBJ1-5; D not certain. The CDR3 sequence is 13 residues long. Trimming removed 6 bases at V and 0 bases at J, with 6 bases between. Germline CDR1 reads MNHNY; CDR2 reads SVGAGI (reference sequence). The CDR3 protein is CASRRDSNQPQHF. The CDR3 region has the DNA TGTGCCAGCAGGCGGGATAGCAATCAGCCCCAGCATTTT.

The chain couples TRBV2 to TRBJ1-4; TRBD1 is a possible D gene (6 bases). The length of the CDR3 is 17 residues. The V gene's germline CDR1 is SNHLY and CDR2 FYNNEI. Trimming pared 1 base from V and 7 bases from J, leaving 19 bases between. CDR3 sequence reads: CASSEGWAGAEIEKLFF. CDR3 nucleotide sequence: TGTGCCAGCAGTGAAGGTTGGGCGGGGGCCGAGATTGAAAAACTGTTTTTT.

This clone is a singleton in its sample. The chain couples TRBV6-2 or TRBV6-3 to TRBJ1-5; the D is unclear. This CDR3 contains 14 residues. Trimming removed 2 bases from V and 6 bases from J, with 11 bases in between. Germline assignment: CDR1 MNHEY and CDR2 SVGEGT. This chain's CDR3 is CASSYAGDPQPQHF. CDR3 nucleotide sequence: TGTGCCAGCAGTTACGCCGGGGATCCTCAGCCCCAGCATTTT.

The CDR3 spells CASSANRGPGYHTGELFF. The CDR3 DNA follows: TGTGCCAGCAGTGCGAACAGGGGCCCCGGATACCACACCGGGGAGCTGTTTTTT. The chain employs TRBV6-1 and TRBJ2-2; 7 bases agree with TRBD1. The germline V gene has CDR1 MNHNS and CDR2 SASEGT. The CDR3 extends over 18 amino acids. V shed 4 bases and J 3 bases; nucleotides not matched to a gene: 14.

The chain joins TRBV23-1 to TRBJ2-1; 14 bases align to TRBD2. TRBV23-1 is placed among ORFs of uncertain function. The trim removed 10 bases at V and 1 base at J, leaving 12 bases unmatched. There are 18 residues in the CDR3. The chain's CDR3 is CANSSGTSGGRSYNEQFF. The DNA of the CDR3 is TGCGCCAACTCATCCGGGACTAGCGGGGGCCGTTCCTACAATGAGCAGTTCTTC.

The V gene is TRBV4-1, the J gene TRBJ1-5; D not certain. Between the trimmed V and J ends, which lost 0 bases and 0 bases, there was a span of 9 bases. In germline, CDR1 is MGHRA, CDR2 YSYEKL. This CDR3 has 16 residues. The CDR3 is CASSQETARSNQPQHF. CDR3 sequence (DNA): TGCGCCAGCAGCCAAGAAACAGCCCGTAGCAATCAGCCCCAGCATTTT.